Following are 32 T cell receptor beta chains from one sample sequenced in a study of T cells in Graves' hyperthyroidism and ophthalmopathy. Regions amplified from RNA transcripts were the TCR beta CDR3 regions. When the TCR CDR3 underwent first-round RT-PCR, the HTBI primer set was used. TCRdb called the multiplex PCR reads again in MiXCR, with one record for every CDR3 protein. Among about 640,000 distinct CDR3 sequences listed, roughly 15% were seen once. The sample taken for sequencing was blood. The receptors here all came from a woman aged 45-65 years with Graves' ophthalmopathy.

Regarding this clonotype: A much larger clone lies a single base off, so this may be a read error. The gene calls are TRBV12-3 or TRBV12-4 and TRBJ2-1, with 10 bases matching TRBD2. The CDR3 is 16 amino acids. V lost 5 bases and J lost 7; bases outside the gene matches: 11. CDR3 sequence: CASSPPGASGSNEQFF. The CDR3, as DNA: TGTGCCAGCAGTCCCCCAGGGGCTAGCGGGAGTAATGAGCAGTTCTTC.

This clonotype showed up just a few times. J is TRBJ2-7 and V is TRBV29-1, with D maybe TRBD2 (6 bases). CDR3 length: 13 amino acids. Trimming shortened V by 5 bases and J by 6 bases, and 17 bases separated the two germline ends. Germline V lookup: CDR1 SQVTM, CDR2 ANQGSEA. CDR3 sequence: CSVNWVIGSEQYF. CDR3 coding DNA: TGCAGCGTTAACTGGGTTATCGGGAGCGAGCAGTACTTC.

This clonotype was seen repeatedly, ten times or more. The rearrangement joins TRBV12-3 or TRBV12-4 to TRBJ2-1, with D possibly TRBD1 on 5 matching bases. The CDR3 loop spans 14 amino acids. Between the trimmed V and J ends, which lost 0 bases and 4 bases, there was a span of 7 bases. The CDR3 nucleotides are TGTGCCAGCAGTTTAGCGGGGCTGTACAATGAGCAGTTCTTC. This gives the protein CASSLAGLYNEQFF.

The J gene is TRBJ2-7, the V gene TRBV4-3; D not certain. Germline CDR1 reads LGHNA; CDR2 reads YSLEER. Trimming took off 4 bases at V and 2 bases at J, with 12 bases between the two ends. The CDR3 length is 14 residues. DNA for the CDR3: TGCGCCAGCAGCCGGACCCGGATGACCTACGAGCAGTACTTC. It encodes CASSRTRMTYEQYF.

Note on this clonotype: Possible read error: a much larger clone is one base away. V usage is TRBV29-1 and J usage is TRBJ2-3; perhaps TRBD2 as D (5 bases). Germline V gene lookup returns CDR1 SQVTM and CDR2 ANQGSEA. This CDR3 spans 13 amino acids. V lost 5 bases, J lost 3 bases, and 12 bases lay in between. In DNA, the CDR3 is TGCAGCGTTTCTACTTGCGGGACAGATACGCAGTATTTT. This gives the protein CSVSTCGTDTQYF.

This clonotype has at least ten counts. The rearrangement uses TRBV28 and TRBJ2-3; 14 bases are a match to TRBD2. Losses at the gene ends were 10 bases for V and 8 bases for J; bases not matched to a gene: 5. The length of the CDR3 is 13 residues. Germline CDR1 and CDR2: MDHEN and SYDVKM. DNA for the CDR3: TGTGCCAACGGACTAGCGGGAGGAGGTACGCAGTATTTT. This codes for CANGLAGGGTQYF.

This clonotype was seen at least ten times. The J gene is TRBJ2-7, the V gene TRBV28; possibly TRBD2 for D (6 bases). V was shortened by 7 bases and J by 0 bases, with 22 bases between the two germline ends. The germline gives CDR1 MDHEN, CDR2 SYDVKM. The CDR3 contains 17 residues. CDR3 DNA sequence: TGTGCCAGCACCCCTTCCAAGGGACTTCTAAGCTCCTACGAGCAGTACTTC. Its protein is CASTPSKGLLSSYEQYF.

At least ten counts were recorded for this clonotype. The genes are TRBV7-9 and TRBJ1-1; the D gene is possibly TRBD1 (6 bases). CDR3 length: 14 residues. The germline V and J ends were trimmed by 5 bases and 3 bases, with 13 bases remaining between them. CDR1 SEHNR and CDR2 FQNEAQ come from the germline V gene (reference sequence). In DNA form, the CDR3 reads TGTGCCAGCAGCCTCACAGGGTTAGACACTGAAGCTTTCTTT. Its protein product is CASSLTGLDTEAFF.

This clonotype was observed a few times. The J gene is TRBJ2-1, the V gene TRBV29-1, with TRBD2 matching over 12 bases. This CDR3 has 13 residues. The J segment lost 9 bases and the V segment lost 4 bases, leaving 4 bases of the junction unmatched. Germline V gives CDR1 SQVTM, CDR2 ANQGSEA. Here the CDR3 reads CSVVPSGRGEQFF. In nucleotides, the CDR3 is TGCAGCGTTGTTCCTAGCGGGAGGGGTGAGCAGTTCTTC.

This clonotype appeared many times. The V call is TRBV28, the J call TRBJ2-3, with TRBD2 as a possible D gene (5 bases). CDR3 size: 16 residues. Per the germline V gene, CDR1 is MDHEN and CDR2 is SYDVKM. The V and J ends lost 2 bases and 4 bases respectively, with 16 bases between them. This CDR3 is CASSLARTSSADTQYF. In DNA form, the CDR3 reads TGTGCCAGCAGTTTAGCCCGTACTAGTTCCGCAGATACGCAGTATTTT.

This clonotype was seen at least ten times. The V and J genes are TRBV7-9 and TRBJ1-1; D may be TRBD1 (6 bases). V was cut by 6 bases and J by 0 bases, with 17 bases left in between. Germline-derived CDR1 and CDR2 are SEHNR and FQNEAQ (reference sequence). The CDR3 has 16 amino acids. The CDR3 spells CASRSRTGTLNTEAFF. The CDR3 DNA reads as TGTGCCAGCAGATCGAGGACCGGGACACTGAACACTGAAGCTTTCTTT.

There are many counts of this clonotype. The rearrangement uses TRBV7-2 and TRBJ2-1; 9 nucleotides match TRBD1. J gave up 8 bases and V 1 base, and 12 bases lay outside the gene matches. The CDR3 runs to 17 residues. CDR1 is SGHTA, CDR2 FQGNSA, per germline. CDR3 sequence reads: CASSLVLGTGIDDEQFF. CDR3 in DNA: TGTGCCAGCAGCTTAGTGCTAGGGACAGGGATTGATGATGAGCAGTTCTTC.

This clonotype turned up a few times. This chain uses TRBV19 with TRBJ2-4, with a weak D call TRBD1 (5 bases). The V gene lost 3 bases and the J gene lost 8 bases, with 20 bases spanning the gap. This CDR3 contains 16 residues. Germline values: CDR1 LNHDA, CDR2 SQIVND (reference sequence). The CDR3 sequence is CASSMFGWGQEDIQYF. As DNA, the CDR3 is TGTGCCAGTAGTATGTTTGGCTGGGGCCAAGAGGACATTCAGTACTTC.

Turning to this clonotype: A read error may explain this, as a much larger clone is one base away. The rearrangement uses TRBV27 and TRBJ2-3, with D unresolved. Germline V gene data show CDR1 as MNHEY and CDR2 as SMNVEV (reference sequence). CDR3 size: 16 residues. This CDR3 is CASSLSRLGKTDAQYF. CDR3 coding DNA: TGTGCCAGCAGTTTATCGAGGCTGGGGAAAACAGATGCGCAGTATTTT.

CDR3 in amino acids: CASRLWESTDTQYF. The CDR3 nucleotides are TGTGCCAGCAGGCTATGGGAATCCACAGATACGCAGTATTTT. The gene calls are TRBV12-3 or TRBV12-4 and TRBJ2-3; D is unclear. This CDR3 is 14 amino acids long. V lost 6 bases and J 2 bases, leaving 12 bases between the germline ends.

This clonotype occurred many times. CDR3 in amino acids: CATSRPRLAGFADTQYF. CDR3 nucleotide sequence: TGTGCCACCAGCAGACCCCGACTAGCGGGATTTGCGGATACGCAGTATTTT. The chain uses TRBV15 and TRBJ2-3; TRBD2 agrees at 11 bases. The trim removed 2 bases at V and 6 bases at J, leaving 10 bases unmatched. The CDR3 loop spans 17 amino acids. Germline CDR1 is LNHNV and CDR2 is YYDKDF (reference sequence).

Ten or more counts support this clonotype. V gene TRBV7-6 combines with J gene TRBJ2-7, with D perhaps assigned TRBD1 or TRBD2 (5 bases each). CDR1 and CDR2 from the germline V gene are SGHVS and FNYEAQ. The length of the CDR3 is 14 residues. V was clipped by 1 base and J by 3 bases, with 10 bases between them. Written as DNA, the CDR3 is TGTGCCAGCAGCTTAGGGACTGACAGCTACGAGCAGTACTTC. It codes for CASSLGTDSYEQYF.

This clonotype was observed at least ten times. CDR3 coding DNA: TGCGCCAGCGCGTCCCGACAGGGCGGAACTAATGAAAAACTGTTTTTT. This sequence encodes CASASRQGGTNEKLFF. The V and J genes are TRBV5-1 and TRBJ1-4; 7 nucleotides line up with TRBD1. J was trimmed by 1 base and V by 7 bases; bases with no gene match: 10. Germline lookup yields CDR1 SGHRS and CDR2 YFSETQ. CDR3 size: 16 residues.

The table lists this clonotype with many counts. The rearrangement joins TRBV10-3 to TRBJ2-7; a weak D match, TRBD2 (6 bases). The CDR3 is 14 amino acids. Looked up from germline, CDR1 is ENHRY and CDR2 is SYGVKD. V shed 6 bases and J shed 4 bases, with 16 bases lying between them. The chain's CDR3 is CAISLGLSGYEQYF. The CDR3 nucleotides are TGTGCCATCAGCCTGGGACTGTCTGGGTACGAGCAGTACTTC.

Here the CDR3 reads CASSLVSHGSSQPQHF. The CDR3 bases are TGCGCCAGCAGCTTGGTTTCCCATGGGTCCAGTCAGCCCCAGCATTTT. The J gene is TRBJ1-5, the V gene TRBV5-1; D call uncertain. CDR1 is SGHRS, CDR2 YFSETQ, per germline. V lost 0 bases and J lost 6, with 16 bases in between. The CDR3 length is 16 residues.

In its sample, this clonotype was seen a few times. The CDR3 sequence: CATSRHRGEAQHF. In DNA, the CDR3 is TGTGCCACCAGCAGACACAGGGGGGAGGCCCAGCATTTT. This chain connects TRBV15 to TRBJ1-5; 8 bases line up with TRBD1. CDR3 size: 13 residues. Germline trimming cut 2 bases from V and 11 bases from J; bases unmatched to any gene: 5. Per germline, CDR1 LNHNV and CDR2 YYDKDF (reference sequence).

This clonotype appeared many times. V and J are TRBV28 and TRBJ2-7; maybe TRBD2 (6 bases). The germline V gene encodes CDR1 MDHEN and CDR2 SYDVKM. V lost 6 bases and J 6 bases, leaving 15 bases between the germline ends. The CDR3 length is 13 residues. The CDR3 region has the DNA TGTGCCAGCAGACCTCCGGGACTTTTCGAGCAGTACTTC. Translation: CASRPPGLFEQYF.

V is TRBV7-9 and J is TRBJ2-7; possibly TRBD1 for D (7 bases). The CDR3 contains 13 residues. V lost 6 bases and J 6 bases, leaving 15 bases between the germline ends. Germline V gives CDR1 SEHNR, CDR2 FQNEAQ (reference sequence). CDR3 amino acids: CASRLTGTGEQYF. In nucleotides, the CDR3 is TGTGCCAGCAGACTGACAGGGACTGGCGAGCAGTACTTC.

This clonotype was detected a few times. The V call is TRBV6-6, the J call TRBJ2-3; D is unclear. Germline lookup yields CDR1 MNHNY and CDR2 SVGAGI (reference sequence). CDR3 length: 14 residues. V lost 1 base, J lost 2 bases, and 7 bases lay in between. CDR3 sequence reads: CASSYLGDTDTQYF. The CDR3 coding sequence is TGTGCCAGCAGTTACTTGGGCGACACAGATACGCAGTATTTT.

The genes are TRBV15 and TRBJ2-7; D is uncertain. The CDR3 is 20 amino acids. Germline CDR1 and CDR2: LNHNV and YYDKDF (reference sequence). Trimming removed 0 bases from V and 2 bases from J, with 26 bases in between. The CDR3 nucleotides are TGTGCCACCAGCAGAGATCATAACCTATTGGGCCCCGAAGTAGCCTACGAGCAGTACTTC. Encoded protein: CATSRDHNLLGPEVAYEQYF.

This clonotype was recorded a few times. The chain uses TRBV5-4 and TRBJ1-4; the match to TRBD1 covers 7 bases. The CDR3 is 14 residues long. Germline-derived CDR1 and CDR2 are SGHNT and YYREEE (reference sequence). The V gene end was trimmed by 4 bases and the J gene end by 8 bases; junction bases not matched to a gene: 8. The CDR3 region is CASSHDRVREKLFF. CDR3 DNA sequence: TGTGCCAGCAGCCATGACAGGGTTCGCGAAAAACTGTTTTTT.

Ten or more counts support this clonotype. The chain links TRBV7-8 to TRBJ2-1, with 7 nucleotides matching TRBD1. CDR1 is SGHVS, CDR2 FQNEAQ, per germline. Losses at the gene ends were 5 bases for V and 7 bases for J; bases not matched to a gene: 5. The CDR3 covers 13 residues. The CDR3 is CASSPGQFNEQFF. CDR3 nucleotide sequence: TGTGCCAGCAGCCCGGGACAGTTTAATGAGCAGTTCTTC.

This clonotype was seen just once. The gene calls are TRBV14 and TRBJ1-2, with D hard to call. Germline CDR1 SGHDN, CDR2 FVKESK. Trimming took off 2 bases at V and 4 bases at J, with 8 bases between the two ends. This CDR3 spans 13 amino acids. The CDR3 loop reads CASSQTPVYGYTF. CDR3 in DNA: TGTGCCAGCAGCCAAACACCTGTCTATGGCTACACCTTC.

The chain recombines TRBV6-2 or TRBV6-3 with TRBJ1-5, with D possibly matching TRBD1 (5 bases). V was shortened by 6 bases and J by 3 bases, with 15 bases between the two germline ends. The CDR3 contains 15 residues. Germline assignment: CDR1 MNHEY and CDR2 SVGEGT. Here the CDR3 DNA reads TGTGCCAGCAGAGTTACGGGGGTTAACAATCAGCCCCAGCATTTT. This codes for CASRVTGVNNQPQHF.

This clonotype was counted between two and nine times. The CDR3 loop is CASSEGAGNQPQHF. CDR3 nucleotide sequence: TGTGCCAGCAGTGAAGGAGCAGGTAATCAGCCCCAGCATTTT. V and J are TRBV6-1 and TRBJ1-5; D gene unclear. Germline assignment: CDR1 MNHNS and CDR2 SASEGT. Trimming left V 1 base short and J 4 bases short, with 8 bases between. The CDR3 length is 14 residues.

This chain links TRBV4-1 with TRBJ2-7; 7 nucleotides match TRBD2. CDR1 and CDR2 (germline): MGHRA, YSYEKL. The CDR3 runs to 19 residues. The V segment lost 0 bases and the J segment 3 bases; nucleotides outside the gene matches: 17. CDR3 DNA: TGCGCCAGCAGCCAAGATTCGGTAGCGGGCACTATATTACACTACGAGCAGTACTTC. Its translation is CASSQDSVAGTILHYEQYF.

This clonotype was counted at least ten times. The V call is TRBV15, the J call TRBJ2-2; TRBD1 might be the D (6 bases). This CDR3 is built from 14 residues. Per the germline V gene, CDR1 is LNHNV and CDR2 is YYDKDF (reference sequence). Trimming left V 0 bases short and J 7 bases short, with 9 bases between. The CDR3: CATSRDLDSGELFF. In nucleotides, the CDR3 is TGTGCCACCAGCAGAGATCTGGACAGCGGGGAGCTGTTTTTT.